Detailed here is one T cell receptor (beta chain). These data come from a study of T-cell reconstitution after alpha-beta-depleted transplantation in children. TCRbeta library construction was performed incorporating unique molecular identifiers. A single record per CDR3 protein comes from TCRdb applying MiXCR to the PCR reads. The top ten clones hold around 0.96% of a sample with about 640,000 distinct CDR3 sequences, 16% of them seen once. The source is a human donor who donated a stem cell graft to a child with acute myeloid leukemia. The sample in question was PBMCs from the stem cell graft donor, obtained from the stem cell graft.

The CDR3 reads CASSFREVGNQPQHF. CDR3 in DNA: TGTGCCAGCAGCTTCAGGGAAGTAGGCAATCAGCCCCAGCATTTT. The V gene is TRBV5-6, the J gene TRBJ1-5; possibly TRBD1 for D (5 bases). CDR3 length: 15 residues. Germline V gives CDR1 SGHDT, CDR2 YYEEEE. V lost 2 bases to trimming and J lost 2 bases, with 11 bases between them.